Following are 23 T cell receptor beta chains from one sample sequenced in a study of CD8+ T cells in alopecia areata. Treatment noted: oral pan-JAK inhibitor, 5-10 mg twice daily. cDNA serving as the sequencing template came from extracted, reverse transcribed RNA. The repertoire was sequenced with immunoSEQ multiplex PCR; TCRdb's copy has only in-frame clones and lacks some. The top ten clones hold roughly 0.45% of a sample with 90,000 to 150,000 clones, 53% of them seen once. The starting material was CD4+ T cells sorted from blood, obtained at week 4, from a patient treated with tofacitinib. These receptors were collected from a human donor with alopecia areata.

The J gene is TRBJ2-1, the V gene TRBV7-2, with 9 positions matching TRBD2. The junction had 7 bases not matched to a gene; V was cut back by 3 bases and J by 7 bases. Germline lookup yields CDR1 SGHTA and CDR2 FQGNSA. The CDR3 has 15 amino acids. The CDR3 loop is CASSFGGSGRNEQFF. In nucleotides, the CDR3 is TGTGCCAGCAGCTTTGGGGGTAGCGGGAGAAATGAGCAGTTCTTC.

The chain couples TRBV29-1 to TRBJ2-7, with TRBD1 matching over 12 bases. J lost 1 base, V lost 6 bases, and 4 bases had no gene match. The V gene's germline CDR1 is SQVTM and CDR2 ANQGSEA. CDR3 length: 14 residues. CDR3 coding DNA: TGCAGCGTGAAGGGACAGGGGGCTTCCTACGAGCAGTACTTC. Amino acid sequence: CSVKGQGASYEQYF.

The V call is TRBV30, the J call TRBJ1-1; tentative D call: TRBD1 (5 bases). Trimming stripped 5 bases from V and 6 bases from J, with 13 bases between. Germline V CDR1 and CDR2: GTSNPN, SVGIG (reference sequence). The CDR3 runs to 12 residues. CDR3 loop: CAWVTGEAEAFF. The CDR3 region has the DNA TGTGCCTGGGTTACAGGAGAAGCTGAAGCTTTCTTT.

This chain joins TRBV27 and TRBJ1-5; D perhaps matches TRBD1 (6 bases). This CDR3 comprises 18 residues. V was shortened by 4 bases and J by 9 bases, with 28 bases between the two germline ends. Germline-derived CDR1 and CDR2 are MNHEY and SMNVEV (reference sequence). The DNA for the CDR3 is TGTGCCAGCAGTTCCAAACTGGACAGCTTCAGGGTGGATCGGCCCCAGCATTTT. This codes for CASSSKLDSFRVDRPQHF.

The chain links TRBV14 to TRBJ2-1, with 8 bases fitting TRBD2. This CDR3 contains 16 residues. V shed 7 bases, J shed 5 bases, and the junction held 13 bases outside the gene matches. Germline V gene sequence: CDR1 SGHDN, CDR2 FVKESK. The CDR3 region has the DNA TGTGCCAGCACCCCCCTGGCGGGAGGCGGCCACAATGAGCAGTTCTTC. Translation gives CASTPLAGGGHNEQFF.

In the case of this clone: Other DNA sequences in this specimen translate into the identical CDR3. This sequence joins TRBV20-1 and TRBJ2-7, with D unclear. Germline V gene sequence: CDR1 DFQATT, CDR2 SNEGSKA (reference sequence). Trimming stripped 1 base from V and 3 bases from J, with 4 bases between. The CDR3 totals 11 residues. The CDR3 coding sequence is TGCAGTGCTAGAGCTGGCTACGAGCAGTACTTC. Translated, it gives CSARAGYEQYF.

The V and J genes are TRBV9 and TRBJ1-5; weak D call: TRBD1 (6 bases). CDR1 is SGDLS, CDR2 YYNGEE, per germline. Trimming removed 2 bases at V and 5 bases at J, with 14 bases between. This CDR3 spans 15 amino acids. The CDR3 DNA sequence: TGTGCCAGCAGCGTCTCCGGGACAAGGGATCAGCCCCAGCATTTT. Protein sequence: CASSVSGTRDQPQHF.

This clone was counted a few times. V usage is TRBV5-1 and J usage is TRBJ2-3, with D tentatively TRBD1 (5 bases). The CDR3 spans 15 residues. Trimming cost V 2 bases and J 0 bases, with 10 bases left between them. Germline lookup yields CDR1 SGHRS and CDR2 YFSETQ. The chain's CDR3 is CASSLQEPSTDTQYF. Written as DNA, the CDR3 is TGCGCCAGCAGCTTACAGGAGCCTAGCACAGATACGCAGTATTTT.

This sequence joins TRBV2 and TRBJ2-6; D not certain. V lost 4 bases, J lost 0 bases, and 10 bases lay in between. The germline V gene has CDR1 SNHLY and CDR2 FYNNEI. CDR3 length: 16 residues. CDR3 loop: CASSVGQHSGANVLTF. In nucleotides, the CDR3 is TGTGCCAGCAGTGTGGGCCAGCACTCTGGGGCCAACGTCCTGACTTTC.

In nucleotides, the CDR3 is TGTGCCAGCAGTTACAAGGGGGTGAGCACCGGGGAGCTGTTTTTT. Its protein is CASSYKGVSTGELFF. The rearrangement uses TRBV6-6 and TRBJ2-2, with D perhaps matching TRBD1 (6 bases). CDR1 and CDR2 from the germline V gene are MNHNY and SVGAGI (reference sequence). The length of the CDR3 is 15 residues. With 2 bases removed from V and 4 bases from J, the gap between germline ends came to 11 bases.

The chain couples TRBV27 to TRBJ1-5, with 8 positions matching TRBD1. Looked up from germline, CDR1 is MNHEY and CDR2 is SMNVEV (reference sequence). V gave up 5 bases and J gave up 3 bases; unmatched junction bases: 6. This CDR3 is built from 15 residues. CDR3 nucleotide sequence: TGTGCCAGCAGTCTCCGACAGGGGCTCAATCAGCCCCAGCATTTT. Translating gives CASSLRQGLNQPQHF.

The chain employs TRBV25-1 and TRBJ1-1; D not certain. This CDR3 is 14 amino acids long. V lost 5 bases and J 10 bases, leaving 20 bases between the germline ends. CDR1 is MGHDK, CDR2 SYGVNS, per germline. CDR3 amino acids: CASSPASVAVGAFF. Written as DNA, the CDR3 is TGTGCCAGCAGTCCTGCGTCCGTTGCAGTGGGAGCTTTCTTT. The full variable domain, in which reference TRBV25-1 and TRBJ1-1 provide the parts outside the CDR3, is EADIYQTPRYLVIGTGKKITLECSQTMGHDKMYWYQQDPGMELHLIHYSYGVNSTEKGDLSSESTVSRIRTEHFPLTLESARPSHTSQYLCASSPASVAVGAFFGQGTRLTVV.

The chain joins TRBV7-9 to TRBJ2-3; 8 nucleotides align to TRBD1. The CDR3 extends over 14 amino acids. The J segment lost 2 bases and the V segment lost 2 bases, leaving 0 bases of the junction unmatched. CDR1 is SEHNR, CDR2 FQNEAQ, per germline (reference sequence). The CDR3 region is CASSLQGATDTQYF. Here the CDR3 DNA reads TGTGCCAGCAGCTTACAGGGGGCCACAGATACGCAGTATTTT.

This clone has more than one count but fewer than ten. This chain joins TRBV4-1 and TRBJ1-5, with D hard to call. The CDR3 sequence is 12 residues long. Germline CDR1 and CDR2: MGHRA and YSYEKL. V shed 0 bases and J shed 7 bases, with 4 bases lying between them. CDR3 residues: CASSQEGQPQHF. CDR3 DNA sequence: TGCGCCAGCAGCCAAGAGGGCCAGCCCCAGCATTTT.

This chain joins TRBV29-1 and TRBJ1-2; D uncertain. This CDR3 has 16 residues. Germline CDR1 SQVTM, CDR2 ANQGSEA. The ends were cut back, 1 base at V and 0 bases at J, with 15 bases in the middle. The CDR3: CSVEANWRTPNYGYTF. CDR3 DNA: TGCAGCGTTGAAGCCAACTGGAGAACACCTAACTATGGCTACACCTTC.

The chain couples TRBV23-1 to TRBJ1-2; D not certain. TRBV23-1 qualifies as an ORF whose function is uncertain. The CDR3 contains 12 residues. Trimming took 3 bases from V and 8 from J, leaving 10 bases between them. The CDR3 spells CASSHQRLGYTF. As DNA, the CDR3 is TGCGCCAGCAGTCACCAACGGCTAGGCTACACCTTC.

The gene calls are TRBV29-1 and TRBJ1-1; the match to TRBD1 covers 9 bases. With V trimmed by 8 bases and J by 2 bases, 12 bases remained unmatched. Looked up from germline, CDR1 is SQVTM and CDR2 is ANQGSEA. This CDR3 contains 15 residues. The CDR3 nucleotides read TGCAGCTTAGAGAGGGGGGGACAGGGAAACACTGAAGCTTTCTTT. Translated: CSLERGGQGNTEAFF.

The chain recombines TRBV4-1 with TRBJ2-7; 7 nucleotides line up with TRBD2. This CDR3 is built from 14 residues. The germline gives CDR1 MGHRA, CDR2 YSYEKL. Losses at the gene ends were 0 bases for V and 5 bases for J; bases not matched to a gene: 4. The CDR3 DNA follows: TGCGCCAGCAGCCAAGATACGCGGGAGCACGAGCAGTACTTC. The encoded protein is CASSQDTREHEQYF.

The count of this clone is one. The rearrangement uses TRBV4-1 and TRBJ2-5, with a possible D match to TRBD1 (5 bases). In germline, CDR1 is MGHRA, CDR2 YSYEKL. The CDR3 is made up of 12 amino acids. Trimming removed 1 base from V and 9 bases from J, with 9 bases in between. The CDR3 loop reads CASSQVMGPQYF. CDR3 DNA: TGCGCCAGCAGCCAAGTTATGGGGCCCCAGTACTTC.

This clone was observed a handful of times. V and J are TRBV19 and TRBJ2-7; 7 bases match TRBD1. The CDR3 sequence is 13 residues long. Germline V gene sequence: CDR1 LNHDA, CDR2 SQIVND (reference sequence). With V trimmed by 7 bases and J by 0 bases, 3 bases remained unmatched. The DNA for the CDR3 is TGTGCCAGTATGAGGGACAGCTCCTACGAGCAGTACTTC. This gives the protein CASMRDSSYEQYF.

The chain recombines TRBV25-1 with TRBJ2-3, with 9 bases matching TRBD2. The CDR3 runs to 16 residues. Unmatched junction bases numbered 11, after V lost 2 bases and J lost 8 bases. Germline CDR1 and CDR2: MGHDK and SYGVNS. CDR3 in amino acids: CASSEGLAGPLITQYF. The CDR3 DNA is TGTGCCAGCAGTGAAGGGCTAGCGGGGCCTCTCATTACGCAGTATTTT.

This chain uses TRBV6-6 with TRBJ2-3; no clear D gene. Trimming shortened V by 2 bases and J by 5 bases, and 14 bases separated the two germline ends. Germline V gene data show CDR1 as MNHNY and CDR2 as SVGAGI (reference sequence). This CDR3 is built from 15 residues. This CDR3 is CASSYREPNKDTQYF. CDR3 in DNA: TGTGCCAGCAGTTACAGGGAACCGAATAAAGATACGCAGTATTTT.

As regards this clone: The sample has other DNA sequences that encode this CDR3 too. The V call is TRBV29-1, the J call TRBJ2-7; 8 nucleotides line up with TRBD1. The CDR3 loop spans 13 amino acids. Germline V gene data show CDR1 as SQVTM and CDR2 as ANQGSEA. J was trimmed by 1 base and V by 4 bases; bases with no gene match: 3. Written as DNA, the CDR3 is TGCAGCGTTGTTGGACAGGGATCCTACGAGCAGTACTTC. Translated: CSVVGQGSYEQYF.